Listed here are 21 T cell receptor beta chains from one sample, sequenced in a study of CD8 T cells in ankylosing spondylitis. Findings and limits, study-wide: Characteristic of ankylosing spondylitis blood, it appeared, was a TCR beta motif comprising roughly eight highly homologous variants.

TCRdb reprocessed the 5' RACE reads with MiXCR, giving one entry per CDR3 protein. This sample has 200,000 to 250,000 distinct CDR3 sequences, with around 18% found just once. These receptors are not linked to any known antigen. The source material was blood, either unsorted or a sorted T cell fraction (not recorded which). These receptors all stem from a male donor with ankylosing spondylitis.

Only a few counts were recorded for this clonotype. The chain is built from TRBV5-1 and TRBJ2-2; 11 nucleotides match TRBD1. There are 16 residues in the CDR3. Germline values: CDR1 SGHRS, CDR2 YFSETQ. Trimming took 3 bases from V and 2 from J; bases not matched to a gene: 3. DNA for the CDR3: TGCGCCAGCAGCTGGGACAGGGGGATTAACACCGGGGAGCTGTTTTTT. This translates into CASSWDRGINTGELFF.

The table lists this clonotype with a few counts. This chain links TRBV6-2 or TRBV6-3 with TRBJ2-7, with no clear D. The germline CDR1 and CDR2 sequences are MNHEY and SVGEGT. V gave up 5 bases and J gave up 3 bases, with 17 bases separating them. CDR3 length: 15 residues. CDR3 in amino acids: CASSVLDGVNYEQYF. The CDR3 DNA sequence: TGTGCCAGCAGTGTCCTAGACGGAGTAAACTACGAGCAGTACTTC.

The chain carries TRBV5-1 and TRBJ2-2, with TRBD1 identical over 7 bases. CDR3 length: 17 amino acids. Germline V gene lookup returns CDR1 SGHRS and CDR2 YFSETQ. The V gene end was trimmed by 3 bases and the J gene end by 1 base; junction bases not matched to a gene: 9. The CDR3 spells CASSWMPGTENTGELFF. The CDR3 coding sequence is TGCGCCAGCAGCTGGATGCCCGGGACAGAGAACACCGGGGAGCTGTTTTTT.

The rearrangement links TRBV15 to TRBJ1-5, with 9 bases fitting TRBD1. CDR1 and CDR2 from the germline V gene are LNHNV and YYDKDF (reference sequence). The ends lost 4 bases at V and 3 bases at J; junction bases unmatched: 4. The CDR3 is 15 residues long. The CDR3 region is CATSKTGGNNQPQHF. The CDR3 nucleotides read TGTGCCACCAGCAAGACAGGGGGGAACAATCAGCCCCAGCATTTT.

This clonotype was counted many times. The rearrangement uses TRBV5-1 and TRBJ2-5, with 9 positions matching TRBD1. The CDR3 has 15 amino acids. The J segment lost 5 bases and the V segment lost 7 bases, leaving 12 bases of the junction unmatched. Germline loops: CDR1 SGHRS, CDR2 YFSETQ. The CDR3 region has the DNA TGCGCCAGCGGAAAAAAACAGGGGGCATGGGAGACCCAGTACTTC. Translation: CASGKKQGAWETQYF.

This clonotype was found many times. The chain uses TRBV4-1 and TRBJ2-7; no clear D. The CDR3 spans 13 residues. CDR1 is MGHRA and CDR2 is YSYEKL in the germline V gene. V lost 3 bases and J 3 bases, leaving 9 bases between the germline ends. The CDR3 reads CASSQDPVYEQYF. The CDR3 nucleotides are TGCGCCAGCAGCCAGGATCCCGTCTACGAGCAGTACTTC.

This chain joins TRBV5-1 and TRBJ2-7; 8 bases match TRBD1. Germline V lookup: CDR1 SGHRS, CDR2 YFSETQ. After removal of 7 bases from V and 0 bases from J, the junction contained 9 bases not matched to a gene. The CDR3 loop spans 15 amino acids. CDR3 residues: CASRLRGQASYEQYF. The CDR3 DNA follows: TGCGCCAGCCGTTTAAGGGGACAGGCCTCCTACGAGCAGTACTTC.

J is TRBJ2-1 and V is TRBV7-9; unclear D gene. The CDR3 covers 14 residues. Between the trimmed V and J ends, which lost 0 bases and 7 bases, there was a span of 10 bases. The germline gives CDR1 SEHNR, CDR2 FQNEAQ (reference sequence). CDR3 nucleotide sequence: TGTGCCAGCAGCTTAGCGGATTTTAGGAATGAGCAGTTCTTC. The encoded protein is CASSLADFRNEQFF.

This rearrangement joins TRBV7-6 to TRBJ2-2, with 10 bases lining up with TRBD1. Per the germline V gene, CDR1 is SGHVS and CDR2 is FNYEAQ. V was clipped by 2 bases and J by 2 bases; unmatched bases: 5. CDR3 length equals 17 residues. CDR3 sequence: CASSLPGTGVNTGELFF. The CDR3 DNA sequence: TGTGCCAGCAGCTTACCCGGGACAGGGGTAAACACCGGGGAGCTGTTTTTT.

The J gene is TRBJ2-7, the V gene TRBV28; 13 nucleotides align to TRBD2. CDR1 and CDR2 (germline): MDHEN, SYDVKM. The CDR3 consists of 17 residues. With 4 bases clipped from V and 4 bases from J, the junction kept 10 bases outside the gene matches. The CDR3, as DNA: TGTGCCAGCAGTTACGGACTAGCGGGAGAGGGGGGATACGAGCAGTACTTC. Translated, it gives CASSYGLAGEGGYEQYF.

This clonotype appeared many times. The V call is TRBV24-1, the J call TRBJ2-3; D remains ambiguous. The V gene's germline CDR1 is KGHDR and CDR2 SFDVKD. Trimming took off 6 bases at V and 1 base at J, with 10 bases between the two ends. This CDR3 has 14 residues. CDR3: CATSIGSGTDTQYF. CDR3 in DNA: TGTGCCACCAGTATTGGGTCCGGCACAGATACGCAGTATTTT.

This clonotype was picked up a small number of times. This chain connects TRBV7-9 to TRBJ2-7; the D gene is possibly TRBD1 (5 bases). The CDR3 is 16 residues long. With 1 base removed from V and 3 bases from J, the gap between germline ends came to 16 bases. Germline V gene data show CDR1 as SEHNR and CDR2 as FQNEAQ (reference sequence). The CDR3 nucleotides read TGTGCCAGCAGCTTAGTCGGTCAGGGCGTCCTCTACGAGCAGTACTTC. This codes for CASSLVGQGVLYEQYF. The complete variable domain, with remaining parts taken from reference TRBV7-9 and TRBJ2-7, reads DTGVSQNPRHKITKRGQNVTFRCDPISEHNRLYWYRQTLGQGPEFLTYFQNEAQLEKSRLLSDRFSAERPKGSFSTLEIQRTEQGDSAMYLCASSLVGQGVLYEQYFGPGTRLTVT.

This sequence joins TRBV6-5 and TRBJ2-1, with D perhaps TRBD1 (6 bases). Trimming took 4 bases from V and 0 from J, leaving 10 bases between them. The CDR3 is 15 residues long. Germline CDR1 MNHEY, CDR2 SVGAGI. CDR3: CASSSSGASYNEQFF. In DNA form, the CDR3 reads TGTGCCAGCAGTTCCTCAGGGGCCTCCTACAATGAGCAGTTCTTC.

The gene calls are TRBV4-1 and TRBJ1-6; D not resolved. CDR3 length: 13 residues. Per the germline V gene, CDR1 is MGHRA and CDR2 is YSYEKL. V was clipped by 4 bases and J by 7 bases, with 8 bases between them. The chain's CDR3 is CASSPTDNSPLHF. The CDR3, as DNA: TGCGCCAGCAGCCCGACGGACAATTCACCCCTCCACTTT.

This clonotype has a count of ten or more. The rearrangement joins TRBV4-1 to TRBJ2-2; 7 bases fit TRBD1. The ends lost 0 bases at V and 7 bases at J; junction bases unmatched: 5. The CDR3 has 15 amino acids. The V gene's germline CDR1 is MGHRA and CDR2 YSYEKL. For the CDR3, the DNA is TGCGCCAGCAGCCAAGATAGACAGGGATACGGGGAGCTGTTTTTT. It is translated as CASSQDRQGYGELFF.

This chain links TRBV11-2 with TRBJ2-7; D gene unclear. This CDR3 comprises 12 residues. Germline loops: CDR1 SGHAT, CDR2 FQNNGV. Trimming shortened V by 4 bases and J by 3 bases, and 7 bases separated the two germline ends. Here the CDR3 DNA reads TGTGCCAGCAGCTCGAACGACTACGAGCAGTACTTC. This sequence encodes CASSSNDYEQYF.

This clonotype has only a few counts. The chain couples TRBV11-3 to TRBJ2-1, with TRBD2 identical over 9 bases. The length of the CDR3 is 14 residues. The ends lost 2 bases at V and 6 bases at J; junction bases unmatched: 2. The germline CDR1 and CDR2 sequences are SGHNT and YENEEA. The CDR3 sequence is CASSLRGGGNEQFF. CDR3 coding DNA: TGTGCCAGCAGCTTACGCGGGGGGGGCAATGAGCAGTTCTTC. Together with reference TRBV11-3 and TRBJ2-1, the CDR3 gives the full variable domain: EAGVVQSPRYKIIEKKQPVAFWCNPISGHNTLYWYLQNLGQGPELLIRYENEEAVDDSQLPKDRFSAERLKGVDSTLKIQPAELGDSAVYLCASSLRGGGNEQFFGPGTRLTVL.

V gene TRBV9 combines with J gene TRBJ2-1; TRBD1 might be the D (6 bases). CDR1 is SGDLS, CDR2 YYNGEE, per germline. The CDR3 contains 15 residues. Trimming left V 5 bases short and J 0 bases short, with 12 bases between. The DNA of the CDR3 is TGTGCCAGCAGTTGGACAGCTAGCTCCTACAATGAGCAGTTCTTC. Its translation is CASSWTASSYNEQFF. Drawing the rest from reference TRBV9 and TRBJ2-1, the complete variable domain is DSGVTQTPKHLITATGQRVTLRCSPRSGDLSVYWYQQSLDQGLQFLIQYYNGEERAKGNILERFSAQQFPDLHSELNLSSLELGDSALYFCASSWTASSYNEQFFGPGTRLTVL.

This rearrangement joins TRBV4-1 to TRBJ2-7; D might be TRBD1 or TRBD2, each matching 5 bases. The CDR3 is 14 residues long. CDR1 MGHRA and CDR2 YSYEKL come from the germline V gene. The V end lost 0 bases, the J end lost 2 bases, and 8 bases lay between the germline ends. The CDR3 nucleotides read TGCGCCAGCAGCCAAGATGGGGACCCCTACGAGCAGTACTTC. Translating it yields CASSQDGDPYEQYF.

This clonotype was recorded at least ten times. V usage is TRBV7-9 and J usage is TRBJ2-3; D gene ambiguous. Between the trimmed V and J ends, which lost 5 bases and 2 bases, there was a span of 5 bases. This CDR3 has 12 amino acids. The germline gives CDR1 SEHNR, CDR2 FQNEAQ (reference sequence). The CDR3: CASSLLTDTQYF. The CDR3 region has the DNA TGTGCCAGCAGCCTACTCACAGATACGCAGTATTTT.

This clonotype was seen once. V usage is TRBV28 and J usage is TRBJ2-3; 11 bases match TRBD2. Trimming cost V 5 bases and J 2 bases; bases outside gene matches: 9. This CDR3 has 17 residues. Germline V gene data show CDR1 as MDHEN and CDR2 as SYDVKM. CDR3 sequence (DNA): TGTGCCAGCAGTCCGAAACTAGCGGGAGTGAACACAGATACGCAGTATTTT. Its translation: CASSPKLAGVNTDTQYF. The variable domain in full, with the rest retrieved from reference TRBV28 and TRBJ2-3, is DVKVTQSSRYLVKRTGEKVFLECVQDMDHENMFWYRQDPGLGLRLIYFSYDVKMKEKGDIPEGYSVSREKKERFSLILESASTNQTSMYLCASSPKLAGVNTDTQYFGPGTRLTVL.